This is a list of T cell receptor beta chains from one sample in a study of blood T cell repertoires in COVID-19. The method was immunoSEQ multiplex PCR; TCRdb's version includes in-frame clones alone and lacks a portion of them. Of some 27,000 clones listed, 68% are singletons. The sequenced sample consisted of peripheral blood. The receptors were gathered from a human donor in a cohort sampled during active COVID-19. Each CDR3 is given with its conserved first and last residue. Each record gives: V gene, J gene, clone size, D gene, CDR3 DNA, CDR3 protein. D genes are given only for firm matches. Expanded clones are given a class, and other clones once, few, many or no size at all.

TRBV5-4	TRBJ2-5	-	-	TGTGCCAGCAGCCTCCCGGGGTCGACGGGGGAGACCCAGTACTTC	CASSLPGSTGETQYF
TRBV5-1	TRBJ1-1	medium-sized	TRBD1	TGCGCCAGCAGCTCAGACAGGGCCTCCACTGAAGCTTTCTTT	CASSSDRASTEAFF
TRBV21-1	TRBJ2-1	-	-	TGTGCCAGCAGCAAAGCATCACAGAGCTCCTACAATGAGCAGTTCTTC	CASSKASQSSYNEQFF
TRBV21-1	TRBJ1-2	-	-	TGTGCCAGCAGCAATTGGGGCCTGACAGGGAGATACCTGGGTGGCTACACCTTC	CASSNWGLTGRYLGGYTF
TRBV28	TRBJ1-2	medium-sized	TRBD1	TGTGCCAGCAGAGACCGCGGGACAGGGGACTATGGCTACACCTTC	CASRDRGTGDYGYTF
TRBV11-3	TRBJ1-2	-	TRBD1	TGTGCCAGCAGTTACAGGGGTGCCTATGGCTACACCTTC	CASSYRGAYGYTF
TRBV3-1/TRBV3-2	TRBJ2-1	-	TRBD2	TGTGCCAGCAGCCACCCTAGCGGGAGCTCCTACAATGAGCAGTTCTTC	CASSHPSGSSYNEQFF
TRBV9	TRBJ2-5	-	-	TGTGCCAGCAGCGCGGTAGAAGAGACCCAGTACTTC	CASSAVEETQYF
TRBV9	TRBJ2-3	-	-	TGTGCCAGCAGCGTAGGGGTACTAGTGGAAGGTGATACGCAGTATTTT	CASSVGVLVEGDTQYF
TRBV6-5	TRBJ2-3	-	-	TGTGCCAGCAGCCCGCGGGGGCTGGGCACAGATACGCAGTATTTT	CASSPRGLGTDTQYF
TRBV6-1	TRBJ2-3	-	TRBD2	TGTGCCAGCAGTGAATGGGGAGCGGGGGCAGATACGCAGTATTTT	CASSEWGAGADTQYF
TRBV27	TRBJ2-3	-	TRBD2	TGTGCCAGCAAGGTGCCAAGCGGGGTCACAGATACGCAGTATTTT	CASKVPSGVTDTQYF
TRBV11-2	TRBJ2-1	once	TRBD2	TGTGCCAGCAGCTTAGGCCTAGCGGGAGGGAAGAAGTCCTACAATGAGCAGTTCTTC	CASSLGLAGGKKSYNEQFF
TRBV2	TRBJ2-1	-	TRBD2	TGTGCCAGCAGTGTTAGCGGGGGGAGAAATGAGCAGTTCTTC	CASSVSGGRNEQFF
TRBV6-1	TRBJ1-2	-	-	TGTGCCAGCAGTGAGAGCCTATCGGGGGGCTACACCTTC	CASSESLSGGYTF
TRBV7-3	TRBJ2-2	few	TRBD1	TGTGCCAGCAGCTTAATCCCCGACAGGGCGGGGGAGCTGTTTTTT	CASSLIPDRAGELFF
TRBV7-9	TRBJ2-1	-	-	TGTGCCAGCAGCCTAACAGGGAGCTCCTACAATGAGCAGTTCTTC	CASSLTGSSYNEQFF
TRBV11-3	TRBJ2-2	-	TRBD2	TGTGCCAGCAGCTCCCTGCGGGGGAAGACCGGGGAGCTGTTTTTT	CASSSLRGKTGELFF
TRBV2	TRBJ2-2	-	-	TGTGCCAGCAGTAGGGGCCACGGGGAGCTGTTTTTT	CASSRGHGELFF
TRBV5-5	TRBJ2-7	-	-	TGTGCCAGCAGAACGGGAGTTACCTACGAGCAGTACTTC	CASRTGVTYEQYF
TRBV7-9	TRBJ1-1	-	TRBD1	TGTGCCAGCAGGGGACAGAGCACTGAAGCTTTCTTT	CASRGQSTEAFF
TRBV7-2	TRBJ1-2	few	-	TGTGCCAGCAGCTTCAATCAGCGTAAGGATGGCTACACCTTC	CASSFNQRKDGYTF
TRBV5-5	TRBJ2-7	-	-	TGTGCCAGCAGCGCCCTGGGTAAGTTGGCGGGAACTGCCTACGAGCAGTACTTC	CASSALGKLAGTAYEQYF
TRBV9	TRBJ1-2	-	TRBD1	TGTGCCAGCAGCCCGCCTCACAGGGGGCTCAGCTATGGCTACACCTTC	CASSPPHRGLSYGYTF
TRBV6-6	TRBJ1-5	few	TRBD1	TGTGCCAGCAGTCACGGACAGGGTGGTCAGCCCCAGCATTTT	CASSHGQGGQPQHF
TRBV12-3/TRBV12-4	TRBJ1-2	many	-	TGTGCCAGCAGTTTTGCGGGGCTTGGCTACACCTTC	CASSFAGLGYTF
TRBV14	TRBJ2-7	-	-	TGTGCCAGCAGCCCGGGTAGAAGGAGCGAGCAGTACTTC	CASSPGRRSEQYF
TRBV5-4	TRBJ2-2	-	-	TGTGCCAGCAGCTTGGCATCTCTGGGCATCACCGGGGAGCTGTTTTTT	CASSLASLGITGELFF
TRBV28	TRBJ2-2	-	-	TGTGCCAGCAGTATCCCGACAGGAAACACCGGGGAGCTGTTTTTT	CASSIPTGNTGELFF
TRBV18	TRBJ1-6	-	-	TGTGCCAGCTCACCGACAGACGTGGATTCACCCCTCCACTTT	CASSPTDVDSPLHF
TRBV15	TRBJ2-1	-	-	TGTGCCACCAGCAGACCAATCGGTCTACAGAATGAGCAGTTCTTC	CATSRPIGLQNEQFF
TRBV6-5	TRBJ2-3	-	TRBD2	TGTGCCAGCAGTTACTCCCCGGCGGGGGGGCGAGATACGCAGTATTTT	CASSYSPAGGRDTQYF
TRBV11-3	TRBJ2-7	-	TRBD2	TGTGCCAGCAGCTCGGGGGACTATATCTACGAGCAGTACTTC	CASSSGDYIYEQYF
TRBV18	TRBJ1-2	-	-	TGTGCCAGCTCACCGCTACTAGGGACACAAAATTATGGCTACACCTTC	CASSPLLGTQNYGYTF
TRBV29-1	TRBJ2-1	-	TRBD2	TGCAGCGGGGGGGAGGGTGAGCAGTTCTTC	CSGGEGEQFF